This TCR beta chain was recovered during a study of blood T cell repertoires in COVID-19. CDR3 length equals 14 residues. Germline CDR1 reads LNHDA; CDR2 reads SQIVND (reference sequence). V dropped 9 bases and J dropped 5 bases, with 16 bases sitting between them. This clone was seen once. Authors' analysis steps: The authors estimated nucleated cell counts from reference gene primer amplification. The assay was immunoSEQ multiplex PCR, and TCRdb's table has in-frame clones only and misses some. Clone size and V and J calls were adopted from that table, with D and trimming inferred from the DNA. The sample yields approximately 170,000 clones, over 70% seen once.

Sequenced material: peripheral blood. This TCR derives from a woman aged 70-85 years who had recovered from COVID-19. The V and J genes are TRBV19 and TRBJ1-4; D ambiguous. Written as DNA, the CDR3 is TGTGCCAGCCAAATCCGGGGTACGAATGAAAAACTGTTTTTT. Translating it yields CASQIRGTNEKLFF.